This T cell receptor beta chain was observed in a study of blood T cell repertoires in COVID-19 (dated by TCRdb to 2020 to 2021). Context from the whole study: The collaborator samples originated in the United States, Italy and Spain and spanned the acute and convalescent phases of COVID-19. Deeply sampled blood TCRbeta repertoires from subjects exposed to, actively infected with, or recovered from COVID-19 were included in the dataset. The samples were drawn from the first 160 participants of the ongoing ImmuneRACE study and from 1,254 subjects provided by 6 global collaborators. The material from the prospective study consisted of cDNA or gDNA derived from T cells, B-cell-depleted T cells, or PBMCs. The sample metadata nearly always contained a de-identified subject ID, COVID-19 status, age in years and sex. The repertoires were released in a freely available public database intended as a resource for research on the immune response to SARS-CoV-2. HLA class I and class II types, where available, came from metadata supplied by the sample provider rather than from assay-based typing.

As to this clone: Its binding antigen is unknown. No much larger clonotype is one base removed from it; base qualities were not supplied.

One collaborating source in Seattle enrolled patients while the patients were actively infected and followed the patients over time throughout the course of disease. Whole blood was collected in K2EDTA tubes by collaborating institutions according to the institutions' own protocols. Collaborator samples were shipped for TCRbeta analysis as frozen whole blood, isolated PBMCs, or DNA extracted from either sample type. Overall study outcomes, separate from this receptor: How much clinical and demographic metadata was included differed by source and by participant, and the metadata was provided uncurated.

CDR1 and CDR2 are read off the germline V gene (reference sequence) as SGHNT and YYREEE. From the cysteine up to the phenylalanine, the CDR3 has a length of 14 residues. Left in the record is the CDR3 DNA by itself, 42 bases read in frame from the first base. V is shortened by 4 bases, J by 0 bases, and the region joining them spans 10 bases. TCRbeta CDR3 regions were amplified from genomic DNA using the immunoSEQ Assay, a bias-controlled multiplex PCR. In the authors' own workflow: Within the assay, amplification of reference gene primers was used to estimate how many nucleated cells each sample contained. Sequence reads were collapsed and filtered to measure the absolute abundance of every unique TCRbeta CDR3 rearrangement. For each sample, productive Simpson clonality was calculated as the square root of Simpson's diversity index over productive rearrangements. As stored in TCRdb, this immuneACCESS dataset retains in-frame rearrangements with V and J assigned. A fraction of the clones does not appear; measured against another copy, unresolved V genes explain less than half of the discrepancy, and the remainder lacks a known reason. V and J calls and clone size are copied from that table; D and trimming were computed from the DNA. This sample gives roughly 150,000 clones in total; approximately 80% of them show up just once. The ten largest clones represent 7.5% to 10% of the sample.

This clonotype was obtained from a woman older than 75 with COVID-19, enrolled during active disease. The chain couples TRBV5-4 to TRBJ1-2; the D segment could be TRBD1, given 6 matching bases. The sample was peripheral blood. In nucleotide form, the sequence is TGTGCCAGCAGCAGGACAGATTCTAACTATGGCTACACCTTC. Its translation is CASSRTDSNYGYTF. Full variable domain (CDR3 extended with the reference TRBV5-4 and TRBJ1-2 proteins): ETGVTQSPTHLIKTRGQQVTLRCSSQSGHNTVSWYQQALGQGPQFIFQYYREEENGRGNFPPRFSGLQFPNYSSELNVNALELDDSALYLCASSRTDSNYGYTFGSGTRLTVV.